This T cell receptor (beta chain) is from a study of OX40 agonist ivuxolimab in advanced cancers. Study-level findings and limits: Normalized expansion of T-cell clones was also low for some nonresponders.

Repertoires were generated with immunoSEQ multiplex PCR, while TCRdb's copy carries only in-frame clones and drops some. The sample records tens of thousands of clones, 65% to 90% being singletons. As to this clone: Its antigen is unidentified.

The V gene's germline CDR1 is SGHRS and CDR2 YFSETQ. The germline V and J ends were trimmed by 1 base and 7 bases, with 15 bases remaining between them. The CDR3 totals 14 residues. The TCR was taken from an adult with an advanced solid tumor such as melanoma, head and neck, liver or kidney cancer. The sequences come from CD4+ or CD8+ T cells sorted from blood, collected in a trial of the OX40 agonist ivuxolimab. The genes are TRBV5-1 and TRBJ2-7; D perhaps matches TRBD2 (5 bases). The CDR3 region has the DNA TGCGCCAGCAGCTTGAGGGCAGATCGAGGGGAGCAGTACTTC. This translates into CASSLRADRGEQYF.